The 15 T cell receptor beta chains in this list originate from one sample, sequenced in a study of blood T cells in healthy people across ages. With a J-beta primer mix and a sample-barcoded 5' primer, a second PCR ran roughly 7 to 11 cycles. MiXCR, applied by TCRdb to the 5' RACE reads, yields one record per CDR3 protein. The sample contains 1.5 million or so distinct CDR3 sequences, around 42% of which appear only once. Sequencing input: blood. The source of these receptors is a woman between 18 and 30 years old in good health.

The rearrangement links TRBV28 to TRBJ2-1; possibly TRBD1 for D (6 bases). Germline V gene sequence: CDR1 MDHEN, CDR2 SYDVKM. The V end was cut by 6 bases, the J end by 0 bases, with 12 bases between. This CDR3 is 15 amino acids long. This CDR3 is CASRLTGSSYNEQFF. The CDR3 coding sequence is TGTGCCAGCAGGCTAACAGGGAGCTCCTACAATGAGCAGTTCTTC. The entire variable domain, with the rest obtained from reference TRBV28 and TRBJ2-1, is as follows: DVKVTQSSRYLVKRTGEKVFLECVQDMDHENMFWYRQDPGLGLRLIYFSYDVKMKEKGDIPEGYSVSREKKERFSLILESASTNQTSMYLCASRLTGSSYNEQFFGPGTRLTVL.

In this sample, this clonotype turned up a few times. The chain is built from TRBV7-2 and TRBJ1-5; no clear D gene. Trimming removed 5 bases at V and 7 bases at J, with 18 bases between. Germline values: CDR1 SGHTA, CDR2 FQGNSA. The CDR3 covers 15 residues. CDR3 sequence: CASSPNPEARQPQHF. The CDR3 DNA reads as TGTGCCAGCAGCCCTAATCCGGAGGCCAGGCAGCCCCAGCATTTT.

V gene TRBV10-3 combines with J gene TRBJ1-2; 7 nucleotides align to TRBD1. J lost 3 bases, V lost 6 bases, and 4 bases had no gene match. The CDR3 has 13 amino acids. CDR1 and CDR2 from the germline V gene are ENHRY and SYGVKD. The CDR3 reads CAIRGDRDYGYTF. CDR3 coding DNA: TGTGCCATCAGGGGGGACAGAGACTATGGCTACACCTTC.

This clonotype was seen a single time. J is TRBJ1-1 and V is TRBV7-2; the D is unclear. V lost 1 base, J lost 7 bases, and 7 bases lay in between. The germline CDR1 and CDR2 sequences are SGHTA and FQGNSA. The CDR3 is made up of 12 amino acids. The CDR3 loop reads CASSLDFDEAFF. For the CDR3, the DNA is TGTGCCAGCAGCTTAGATTTTGATGAAGCTTTCTTT.

CDR3: CASTRGPSSYNEQFF. The CDR3 DNA sequence: TGTGCCAGTACCAGGGGGCCTAGCTCCTACAATGAGCAGTTCTTC. The V call is TRBV19, the J call TRBJ2-1; 8 bases match TRBD1. Trimming took 7 bases from V and 0 from J; bases not matched to a gene: 5. The CDR3 contains 15 residues. Germline V gives CDR1 LNHDA, CDR2 SQIVND (reference sequence).

This clonotype appeared a few times. CDR3 residues: CASAPPGGGDTQYF. CDR3 sequence (DNA): TGTGCCAGCGCTCCCCCCGGGGGCGGAGATACGCAGTATTTT. The chain joins TRBV6-6 to TRBJ2-3; either TRBD1 or TRBD2 may supply D (6 bases each). CDR1 MNHNY and CDR2 SVGAGI come from the germline V gene (reference sequence). V gave up 8 bases and J gave up 5 bases, with 17 bases separating them. The CDR3 consists of 14 residues.

The chain employs TRBV7-6 and TRBJ2-1, with TRBD2 matching 9 bases. The J call may be faulty, since TRBJ2-7 better matches the DNA end. The V gene's germline CDR1 is SGHVS and CDR2 FNYEAQ. The CDR3 totals 16 residues. The CDR3 bases are TGTGCCAGCAGCTCCCAGCGGGGGGCAAACTACAATGAGCAGTACTTC. Translating gives CASSSQRGANYNEQYF.

The chain joins TRBV12-3 or TRBV12-4 to TRBJ2-1; no firm D call. The V end was cut by 7 bases, the J end by 8 bases, with 12 bases between. The CDR3 has 12 amino acids. This chain's CDR3 is CASTPRVHEQFF. In nucleotides, the CDR3 is TGTGCCAGCACCCCTCGCGTTCATGAGCAGTTCTTC.

This rearrangement joins TRBV12-3 or TRBV12-4 to TRBJ2-3; 9 bases align to TRBD2. The CDR3 spans 16 residues. After removal of 6 bases from V and 0 bases from J, the junction contained 7 bases not matched to a gene. As DNA, the CDR3 is TGTGCCAGCAGGCGAAGACTAGCGGCTAGCACAGATACGCAGTATTTT. Encoded protein: CASRRRLAASTDTQYF.

The V call is TRBV2, the J call TRBJ2-2, with unresolved D. The CDR3 length is 13 residues. Germline V gene lookup returns CDR1 SNHLY and CDR2 FYNNEI. The ends were cut back, 7 bases at V and 3 bases at J, with 9 bases in the middle. CDR3 nucleotides: TGTGCCAGCAAGTCAGCCTACACCGGGGAGCTGTTTTTT. It specifies CASKSAYTGELFF.

The chain joins TRBV21-1 to TRBJ1-1. TRBV21-1 is labeled a pseudogene. This CDR3 region has 15 residues. The CDR3 DNA is TGTGCCAGCAGCCATCATCTTGGCTTGAACACTGAAGCTTTCTTT. Residues: CASSHHLGLNTEAFF.

In its sample, this clonotype was seen a few times. A much larger clone lies one base from this, so it may be a read error. The chain is built from TRBV27 and TRBJ2-5; possibly TRBD1 or TRBD2 for D (6 bases each). Germline loops: CDR1 MNHEY, CDR2 SMNVEV (reference sequence). The length of the CDR3 is 15 residues. The V gene lost 6 bases and the J gene lost 11 bases, with 25 bases spanning the gap. The CDR3 DNA is TGTGCCAGCAGCGACCCGGGGGCTGTCTACAATGAGCAGTACTTC. Its translation: CASSDPGAVYNEQYF.

The chain combines TRBV27 with TRBJ2-1, with TRBD2 identical over 14 bases. This CDR3 is built from 15 residues. Per the germline V gene, CDR1 is MNHEY and CDR2 is SMNVEV (reference sequence). Unmatched junction bases numbered 4, after V lost 7 bases and J lost 5 bases. The CDR3 nucleotides are TGTGCCAGCACTTTGGGACTAGCGGGAGACAATGAGCAGTTCTTC. This gives the protein CASTLGLAGDNEQFF.

Ten or more counts support this clonotype. The gene calls are TRBV12-3 or TRBV12-4 and TRBJ1-2; D possibly corresponds to TRBD1 (5 bases). The CDR3 sequence is 12 residues long. The V end lost 5 bases, the J end lost 8 bases, and 12 bases lay between the germline ends. The CDR3 spells CASSPGPRGYTF. The CDR3 DNA sequence: TGTGCCAGCAGTCCGGGGCCAAGGGGCTACACCTTC.

The chain uses TRBV29-1 and TRBJ2-1; perhaps TRBD1 as D (5 bases). CDR3 size: 14 residues. Trimming took off 0 bases at V and 2 bases at J, with 8 bases between the two ends. Germline values: CDR1 SQVTM, CDR2 ANQGSEA. The CDR3 sequence: CSVEEQVPYNEQFF. DNA for the CDR3: TGCAGCGTTGAAGAACAGGTACCCTACAATGAGCAGTTCTTC.